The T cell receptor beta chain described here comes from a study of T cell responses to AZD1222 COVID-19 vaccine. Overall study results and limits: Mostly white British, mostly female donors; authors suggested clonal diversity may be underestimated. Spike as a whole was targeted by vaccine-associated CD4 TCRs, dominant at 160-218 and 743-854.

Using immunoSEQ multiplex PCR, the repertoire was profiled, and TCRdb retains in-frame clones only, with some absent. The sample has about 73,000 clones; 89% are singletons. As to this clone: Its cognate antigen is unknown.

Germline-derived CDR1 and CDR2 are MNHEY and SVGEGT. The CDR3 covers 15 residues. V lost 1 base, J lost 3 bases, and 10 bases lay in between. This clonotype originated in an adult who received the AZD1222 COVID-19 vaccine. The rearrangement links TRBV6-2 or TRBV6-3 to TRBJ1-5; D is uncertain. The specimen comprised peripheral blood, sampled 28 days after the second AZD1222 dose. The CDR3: CASSYFRGPNQPQHF. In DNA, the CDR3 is TGTGCCAGCAGTTACTTTCGGGGTCCCAATCAGCCCCAGCATTTT.